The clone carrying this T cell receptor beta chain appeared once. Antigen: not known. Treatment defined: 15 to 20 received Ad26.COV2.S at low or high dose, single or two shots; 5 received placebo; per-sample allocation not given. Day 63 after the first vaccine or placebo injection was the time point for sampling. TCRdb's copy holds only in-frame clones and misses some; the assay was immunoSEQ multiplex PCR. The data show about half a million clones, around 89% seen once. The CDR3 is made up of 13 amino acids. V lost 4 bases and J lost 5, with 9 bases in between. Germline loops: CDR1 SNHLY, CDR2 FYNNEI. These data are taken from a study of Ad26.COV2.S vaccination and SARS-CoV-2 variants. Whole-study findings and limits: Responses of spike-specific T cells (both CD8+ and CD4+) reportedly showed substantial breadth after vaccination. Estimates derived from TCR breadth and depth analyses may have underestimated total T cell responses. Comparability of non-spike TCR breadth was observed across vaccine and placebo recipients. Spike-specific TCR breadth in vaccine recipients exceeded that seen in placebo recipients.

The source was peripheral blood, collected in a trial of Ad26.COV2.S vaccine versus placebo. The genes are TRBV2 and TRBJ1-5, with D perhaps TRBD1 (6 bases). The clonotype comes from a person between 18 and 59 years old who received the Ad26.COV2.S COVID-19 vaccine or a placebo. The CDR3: CASSAPGDQPQHF. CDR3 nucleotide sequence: TGTGCCAGCAGTGCGCCAGGGGATCAGCCCCAGCATTTT.